These T cell receptor beta chains were read from a single sample in a study of blood T cell repertoires in COVID-19. Here immunoSEQ multiplex PCR was the method, and the copy in TCRdb shows in-frame clones only, minus some. The sample has around 180,000 clones, about 77% seen once. The source material was PBMCs or T cells enriched from blood (not recorded which). Source of these receptors: a woman aged 50 to 65 with acute COVID-19. The CDR3 runs from the conserved cysteine through the conserved F or W.

V gene: TRBV10-1
J gene: TRBJ1-6
CDR3 protein: CASSDPHAGSPLHF

V gene: TRBV29-1
J gene: TRBJ1-1
CDR3 protein: CSVLGGGYTEAFF

V gene: TRBV5-1
J gene: TRBJ2-3
CDR3 protein: CASSLSRGLRTDTQYF

V gene: TRBV19
J gene: TRBJ2-2
CDR3 protein: CASSITMGTTGELFF

V gene: TRBV2
J gene: TRBJ1-6
CDR3 protein: CASSEADSTPLHF

V gene: TRBV6-6
J gene: TRBJ2-2
CDR3 protein: CASSPRGVRGGNTGELFF

V gene: TRBV9
J gene: TRBJ1-3
CDR3 protein: CASSDFGTGLGNTIYF

V gene: TRBV4-3
J gene: TRBJ1-5
CDR3 protein: CASSLWGVNQPQHF

V gene: TRBV9
J gene: TRBJ2-1
CDR3 protein: CASSVAHKQRSGVSSYNEQFF

V gene: TRBV10-3
J gene: TRBJ1-2
CDR3 protein: CAIGGQGGGYTF

V gene: TRBV6-2/TRBV6-3
J gene: TRBJ1-5
CDR3 protein: CASSVPTGVRNQPQHF

V gene: TRBV28
J gene: TRBJ1-3
CDR3 protein: CASSPLLGDPSGNTIYF

V gene: TRBV7-9
J gene: TRBJ1-2
CDR3 protein: CASSYRDIGGYTF

V gene: TRBV7-9
J gene: TRBJ1-1
CDR3 protein: CASSSRGGGFTEAFF

V gene: TRBV4-1
J gene: TRBJ1-2
CDR3 protein: CASSQDPGDGFYGYTF

V gene: TRBV6-5
J gene: TRBJ1-3
CDR3 protein: CASSYEGTIYF

V gene: TRBV5-1
J gene: TRBJ1-1
CDR3 protein: CASSGTGAVTEAFF

V gene: TRBV5-4
J gene: TRBJ1-1
CDR3 protein: CASSFVGDTEAFF

V gene: TRBV2
J gene: TRBJ2-2
CDR3 protein: CASKDRDLRGAGELFF

V gene: TRBV5-4
J gene: TRBJ2-5
CDR3 protein: CASTVRGGPQETQYF

V gene: TRBV3-1/TRBV3-2
J gene: TRBJ2-5
CDR3 protein: CASSLTSGGLETQYF

V gene: TRBV2
J gene: TRBJ2-1
CDR3 protein: CASSEWRDSYNEQFF

V gene: TRBV7-2
J gene: TRBJ1-3
CDR3 protein: CASSSRGAAPSGNTIYF

V gene: TRBV19
J gene: TRBJ2-2
CDR3 protein: CASSFGQGDTGELFF

V gene: TRBV6-5
J gene: TRBJ1-2
CDR3 protein: CASSWANNYGYTF

V gene: TRBV4-3
J gene: TRBJ1-1
CDR3 protein: CASSQDQMRPNTEAFF

V gene: TRBV25-1
J gene: TRBJ1-2
CDR3 protein: CASSELTVYTF

V gene: TRBV6-5
J gene: TRBJ1-1
CDR3 protein: CASSYSRPGNTEAFF

V gene: TRBV6-5
J gene: TRBJ2-1
CDR3 protein: CASSWELESSYNEQFF

V gene: TRBV24-1
J gene: TRBJ1-1
CDR3 protein: CATSEGGAGNTEAFF

V gene: TRBV5-6
J gene: TRBJ2-2
CDR3 protein: CASSEALNTGELFF

V gene: TRBV5-1
J gene: TRBJ1-1
CDR3 protein: CASSPRRGRNTEAFF

V gene: TRBV11-2
J gene: TRBJ1-6
CDR3 protein: CASSPGISSYNSPLHF

V gene: TRBV11-2
J gene: TRBJ1-5
CDR3 protein: CASSLEGAPGQPQHF

V gene: TRBV11-3
J gene: TRBJ2-1
CDR3 protein: CASSPGGLIGDEQFF

V gene: TRBV4-2
J gene: TRBJ1-5
CDR3 protein: CASSQDFSQPQHF

V gene: TRBV11-2
J gene: TRBJ1-4
CDR3 protein: CASSDLDRLNEKLFF

V gene: TRBV9
J gene: TRBJ2-3
CDR3 protein: CASSTHHRGSTDTQYF

V gene: TRBV4-2
J gene: TRBJ1-1
CDR3 protein: CASSLQGVNTEAFF

V gene: TRBV5-1
J gene: TRBJ1-2
CDR3 protein: CASSLDQGDQTF

V gene: TRBV10-3
J gene: TRBJ2-5
CDR3 protein: CAIRTSGDQETQYF

V gene: TRBV5-4
J gene: TRBJ1-3
CDR3 protein: CASSSGFEGRSGNTIYF

V gene: TRBV6-6
J gene: TRBJ1-6
CDR3 protein: CATILSHRTNSPLHF

V gene: TRBV10-2
J gene: TRBJ1-1
CDR3 protein: CASRSGQVENTEAFF

V gene: TRBV30
J gene: TRBJ1-5
CDR3 protein: CAWSDYRRNQPQHF

V gene: TRBV7-2
J gene: TRBJ1-4
CDR3 protein: CASSRTGGAEKLFF

V gene: TRBV5-4
J gene: TRBJ1-1
CDR3 protein: CASTSPQHRGAEAFF

V gene: TRBV14
J gene: TRBJ2-3
CDR3 protein: CASSQDMLAGGGDTQYF

V gene: TRBV5-1
J gene: TRBJ2-6
CDR3 protein: CASSLATGGGSGANVLTF

V gene: TRBV28
J gene: TRBJ2-5
CDR3 protein: CASSLGGGLQETQYF

V gene: TRBV9
J gene: TRBJ1-2
CDR3 protein: CASSVEDSQDGYTF

V gene: TRBV7-9
J gene: TRBJ2-2
CDR3 protein: CASPSGGQNTGELFF

V gene: TRBV5-1
J gene: TRBJ2-5
CDR3 protein: CASSLRASGQETQYF

V gene: TRBV5-1
J gene: TRBJ1-1
CDR3 protein: CASSNQGAHTEAFF

V gene: TRBV7-9
J gene: TRBJ2-3
CDR3 protein: CASSPPGMFSDTQYF

V gene: TRBV27
J gene: TRBJ1-4
CDR3 protein: CASKGRTVSEKLFF

V gene: TRBV27
J gene: TRBJ2-1
CDR3 protein: CASSPLAGHNEQFF